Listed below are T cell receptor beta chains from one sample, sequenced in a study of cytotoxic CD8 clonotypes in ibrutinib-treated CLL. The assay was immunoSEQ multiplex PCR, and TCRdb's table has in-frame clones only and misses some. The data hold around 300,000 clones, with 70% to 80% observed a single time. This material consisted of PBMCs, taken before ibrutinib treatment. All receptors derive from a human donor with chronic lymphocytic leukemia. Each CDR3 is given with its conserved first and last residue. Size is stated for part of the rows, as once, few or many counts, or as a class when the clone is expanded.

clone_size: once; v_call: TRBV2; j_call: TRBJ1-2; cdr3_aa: CASSVTGEPFNYGYTF
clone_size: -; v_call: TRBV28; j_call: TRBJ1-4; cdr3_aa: CASSSRQGRANEKLFF
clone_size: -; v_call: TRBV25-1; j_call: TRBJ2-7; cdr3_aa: CASSDGRDRGNYEQYF
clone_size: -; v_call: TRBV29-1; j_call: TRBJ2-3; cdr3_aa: CSVVLTSGRSDTQYF
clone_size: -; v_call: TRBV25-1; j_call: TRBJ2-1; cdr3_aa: CASRSNNEQFF
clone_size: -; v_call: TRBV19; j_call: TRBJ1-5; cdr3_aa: CASSIAWEHNQPQHF
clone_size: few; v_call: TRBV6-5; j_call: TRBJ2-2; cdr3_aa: CASSYLGELFF
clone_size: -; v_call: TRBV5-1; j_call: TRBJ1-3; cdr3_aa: CASSLVGDSGNTIYF
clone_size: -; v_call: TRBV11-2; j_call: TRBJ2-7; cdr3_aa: CASRRTSGSSYEQYF
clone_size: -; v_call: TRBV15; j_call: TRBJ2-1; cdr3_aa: CATSRDGPSGRGYNEQFF
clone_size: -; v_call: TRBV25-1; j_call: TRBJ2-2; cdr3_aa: CASRGWSNTGELFF
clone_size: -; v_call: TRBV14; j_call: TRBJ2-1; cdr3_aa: CASSPPSGSWDEQFF
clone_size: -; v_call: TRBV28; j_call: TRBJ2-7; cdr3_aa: CASSSPGLAGGLPYEQYF
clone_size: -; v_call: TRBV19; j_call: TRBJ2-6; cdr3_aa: CASSFRQTSPDSGANVLTF
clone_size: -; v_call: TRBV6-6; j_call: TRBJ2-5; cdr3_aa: CASSLRKETQYF
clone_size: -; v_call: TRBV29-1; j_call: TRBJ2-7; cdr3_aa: CSVGGLAQTYEQYF
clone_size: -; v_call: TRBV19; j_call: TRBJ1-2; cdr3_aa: CASSIVSGTGDGYTF
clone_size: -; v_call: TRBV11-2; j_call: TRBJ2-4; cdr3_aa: CASSSLLGRRTSVRSIQYF
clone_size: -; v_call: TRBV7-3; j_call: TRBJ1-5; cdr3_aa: CAPWGGTNQPQHF
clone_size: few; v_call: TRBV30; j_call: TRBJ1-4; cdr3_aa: CAWDSNEKLFF
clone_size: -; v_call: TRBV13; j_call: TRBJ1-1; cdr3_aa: CASSSKTGIVLWTEAFF
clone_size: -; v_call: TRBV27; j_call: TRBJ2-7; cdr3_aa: CASSFGAGGMYEQYF
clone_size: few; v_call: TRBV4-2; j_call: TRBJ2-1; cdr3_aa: CASSQDMDRGYNEQFF
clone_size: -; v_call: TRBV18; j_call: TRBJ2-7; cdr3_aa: CASSPPGYFRGYEQYF
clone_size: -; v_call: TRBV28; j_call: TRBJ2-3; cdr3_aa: CASSRGYFSTDTQYF
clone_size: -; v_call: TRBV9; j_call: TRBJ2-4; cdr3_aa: CASSPQGLAGLNIQYF
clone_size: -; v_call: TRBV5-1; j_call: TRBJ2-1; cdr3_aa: CASFRSAGSSYNEQFF
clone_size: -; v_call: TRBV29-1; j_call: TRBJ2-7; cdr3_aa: CSVYGLRSYEQYF
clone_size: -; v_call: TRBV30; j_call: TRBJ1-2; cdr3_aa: CAWSRGPMGGYTF
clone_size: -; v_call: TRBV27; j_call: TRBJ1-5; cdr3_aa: CASSFLAGSNQPQHF
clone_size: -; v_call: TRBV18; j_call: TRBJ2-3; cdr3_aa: CASSPRETGTDTQYF
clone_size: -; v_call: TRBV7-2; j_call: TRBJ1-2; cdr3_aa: CASSLVAQSNYGYTF
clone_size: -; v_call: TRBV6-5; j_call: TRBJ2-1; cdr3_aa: CASSLPGRTHNEQFF
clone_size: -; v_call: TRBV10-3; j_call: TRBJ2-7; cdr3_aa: CAISETSGIHPQQYF
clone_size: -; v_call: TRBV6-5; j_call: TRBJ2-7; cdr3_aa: CASRDTGVGYEQYF
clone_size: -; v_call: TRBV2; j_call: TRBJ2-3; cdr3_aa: CASKRGADTQYF
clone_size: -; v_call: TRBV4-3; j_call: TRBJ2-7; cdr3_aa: CASSQALSGSPYEQYF
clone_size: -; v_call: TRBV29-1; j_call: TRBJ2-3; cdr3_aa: CSVEGPGLAASTDTQYF
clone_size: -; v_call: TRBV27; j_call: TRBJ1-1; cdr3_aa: CASLTNLREAFF
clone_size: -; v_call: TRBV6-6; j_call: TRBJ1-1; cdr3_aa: CASSYQGAGGGAFF
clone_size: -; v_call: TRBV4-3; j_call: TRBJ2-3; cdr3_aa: CASSQDRVGNTDTQYF
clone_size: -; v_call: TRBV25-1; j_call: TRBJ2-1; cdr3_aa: CASSDRGQLREFF
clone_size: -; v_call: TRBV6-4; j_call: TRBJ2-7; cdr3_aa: CARHKIAGGPGEQYF
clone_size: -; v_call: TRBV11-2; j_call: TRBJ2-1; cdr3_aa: CASSLDSRFHEQFF
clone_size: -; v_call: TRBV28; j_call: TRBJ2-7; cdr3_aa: CASSWTSPNEQYF
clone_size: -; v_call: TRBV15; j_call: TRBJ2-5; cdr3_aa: CATSRDRETQYF